The rows below give T cell receptor beta chains drawn from one sample of a study of cytomegalovirus exposure and HLA in healthy donors. Profiled with immunoSEQ multiplex PCR; TCRdb holds only in-frame clones, not every one. Of 60,000 to 90,000 clones detected, roughly 88% appear once; the ten largest clones hold under 20%. The source material was PBMCs. All receptors come from a man aged 65-85 years in good health and CMV-seropositive. Each CDR3 is given with its conserved first and last residue. A D gene is named only where the DNA matches it firmly. Only some rows state a clone size, as once, few, many or a class for expanded clones.

TRBJ1-6 - TRBD1 TRBV7-3 TGTGCCAGCAAAAAAGATAGGGGACAGTCCTATAATTCACCCCTCCACTTT CASKKDRGQSYNSPLHF
TRBJ2-3 - TRBD2 TRBV12-5 TGTGCTAGTGGTTTGGGAGCGGGAGGTACATTCACAGATACGCAGTATTTT CASGLGAGGTFTDTQYF
TRBJ2-5 - - TRBV5-1 TGCGCCAGCAGCTGGGGGGACAGTATCCAGACCCAGTACTTC CASSWGDSIQTQYF
TRBJ2-7 - - TRBV10-2 TGCGCCAGGAAAGCAACTCAGGACACGCCGTTCTACGAGCAGTACTTC CARKATQDTPFYEQYF
TRBJ2-7 - - TRBV28 TGTGCCAGCTCGATCAGGTCCTACGAGCAGTACTTC CASSIRSYEQYF
TRBJ1-1 - - TRBV7-2 TGTGCCAGCAGCCCGCAAGGGCAGGGGTTGGAAGCTTTCTTT CASSPQGQGLEAFF
TRBJ1-2 - - TRBV5-1 TGCGCCAGCAGCTTGGAGGACACTCTTGACTATGGCTACACCTTC CASSLEDTLDYGYTF
TRBJ2-7 - TRBD2 TRBV29-1 TGCAGCGTCACCGGACTAGCGAGTTCCTACGAGCAGTACTTC CSVTGLASSYEQYF
TRBJ1-4 - TRBD1 TRBV30 TGTGCCTGGAGCGGGGACAGGGTAAAGTGGTCCGAAAAACTGTTTTTT CAWSGDRVKWSEKLFF
TRBJ2-1 - - TRBV2 TGTGCCAGCAGGAGTAGGGGGAGGGGGTACAATGAGCAGTTCTTC CASRSRGRGYNEQFF
TRBJ2-1 - - TRBV9 TGTGCCAGCAGCGTACGGCCAGGCAATGAGCAGTTCTTC CASSVRPGNEQFF
TRBJ2-7 - - TRBV18 TGTGCCAGCTCACCACAGGGGATGTCCTACGAGCAGTACTTC CASSPQGMSYEQYF
TRBJ2-2 - - TRBV5-1 TGCGCCAGCAGCCCAGAAAACACCGGGGAGCTGTTTTTT CASSPENTGELFF
TRBJ2-1 - TRBD2 TRBV9 TGTGCCAGCAGCCCTCGGACTAGTTCTTACAATGAGCAGTTCTTC CASSPRTSSYNEQFF
TRBJ2-1 - TRBD2 TRBV7-9 TGTGCCAGCAGCCTTAGCGGGAGAGGTTACAATGAGCAGTTCTTC CASSLSGRGYNEQFF
TRBJ2-1 - TRBD2 TRBV30 TGTGCCGGTACCCGGACTAGCGGGGCGAATGAGCAGTTCTTC CAGTRTSGANEQFF
TRBJ2-3 - TRBD2 TRBV5-4 TGTGCCAGCAGCAGCGGGACTAGCGGGGCCGATACGCAGTATTTT CASSSGTSGADTQYF
TRBJ1-6 - - TRBV10-3 TGTGCCATCAGTAAGACAGATTATAATTCACCCCTCCACTTT CAISKTDYNSPLHF
TRBJ2-7 - TRBD2 TRBV18 TGTGCCAGCTCACCAGGGACTAGCGGCTACGAGCAGTACTTC CASSPGTSGYEQYF
TRBJ1-2 - - TRBV19 TGTGCCAGTAGTATCTCCTGGCAGGGACTATATGGCTACACCTTC CASSISWQGLYGYTF
TRBJ2-6 - TRBD1 TRBV5-4 TGTGCCAGCAGCTTGGAGGGGACAGGGGGCGCCGGGGCCAACGTCCTGACTTTC CASSLEGTGGAGANVLTF
TRBJ2-5 - TRBD1 TRBV9 TGTGCCAGCAGCGTCAACAGGGGGCAGGAGACCCAGTACTTC CASSVNRGQETQYF
TRBJ2-5 - TRBD1 TRBV7-9 TGTGCCAGCAGCTCGCGGACAGGGGAAAAGGAGACCCAGTACTTC CASSSRTGEKETQYF
TRBJ2-4 once TRBD2 TRBV6-6 TGTGCCAGCAGTATATGGGGGCGGGGGGCGCGGAACATTCAGTACTTC CASSIWGRGARNIQYF
TRBJ2-5 few - TRBV7-9 TGTGCCAGCAGCTTAGCGCTGAGGCAAGAGGGAGAGACCCAGTACTTC CASSLALRQEGETQYF
TRBJ2-5 - - TRBV28 TGTGCCAGCAGTCACCCTGACGGGAAAGAGACCCAGTACTTC CASSHPDGKETQYF
TRBJ2-3 - TRBD2 TRBV29-1 TGCAGCGTTGATATGGCGGGAGGTCGGGATACGCAGTATTTT CSVDMAGGRDTQYF
TRBJ2-5 - TRBD2 TRBV10-1 TGCGCCAGCAGTGAGGGGACTAGCGGGAGACGTGAGACCCAGTACTTC CASSEGTSGRRETQYF
TRBJ2-5 - TRBD2 TRBV4-1 TGCGCCAGCAGCCAAGCCTCGGGACTAGCGGGAAGAGAGACCCAGTACTTC CASSQASGLAGRETQYF
TRBJ2-2 once - TRBV9 TGTGCCAGCAGCGATGCGCGGTTAGGCACCGGGGAGCTGTTTTTT CASSDARLGTGELFF
TRBJ2-5 few TRBD2 TRBV15 TGTGCCACCAGAATTAATAGCGGGAGAGGAGAGACCCAGTACTTC CATRINSGRGETQYF
TRBJ2-7 - - TRBV28 TGTGCCAGCAGTGCCAGGTATGAGCAGTACTTC CASSARYEQYF
TRBJ2-5 - - TRBV7-8 TGTGCCAGCAGGGGGGGAGAGACCCAGTACTTC CASRGGETQYF
TRBJ1-1 - - TRBV29-1 TGCAGCGTTCTCCCCAGGGAGGGCACTGAAGCTTTCTTT CSVLPREGTEAFF
TRBJ1-2 - - TRBV11-2 TGTGCCAGCAGCTTAGACGAAAGACAGGTTGGCTACACCTTC CASSLDERQVGYTF
TRBJ2-3 - TRBD1 TRBV7-2 TGTGCCAGCAGCCTAACCGGGACAGGGGGCGGGGCAGATACGCAGTATTTT CASSLTGTGGGADTQYF
TRBJ2-7 - TRBD1 TRBV4-2 TGTGCCAGCAGCCAAGTGGGACAGGAGACCTACGAGCAGTACTTC CASSQVGQETYEQYF
TRBJ2-7 - - TRBV5-1 TGCGCCAGCAGCCTCGACAGGAATGTCGAGCAGTACTTC CASSLDRNVEQYF
TRBJ2-7 - TRBD2 TRBV9 TGTGCCAGCAGCGTAGCCGCGGGAGGGCCCTACGAGCAGTACTTC CASSVAAGGPYEQYF
TRBJ2-5 - - TRBV18 TGTGCCAGCTCACCCGGACAGGGAGGGGAGACCCAGTACTTC CASSPGQGGETQYF
TRBJ2-1 - TRBD1 TRBV19 TGTGCCAGTAGTAGGGACAGGGGGGTGCAGTTCTTC CASSRDRGVQFF
TRBJ2-1 - TRBD2 TRBV10-3 TGTGCCATCAGTGCGGCGGGGGGGTTCAATGAGCAGTTCTTC CAISAAGGFNEQFF
TRBJ2-7 - TRBD2 TRBV19 TGTGCCAGTAGTAGTAGCGGGGGATACGAGCAGTACTTC CASSSSGGYEQYF
TRBJ2-7 - TRBD1 TRBV6-5 TGTGCCAGCAGTCACCGGGACAGGGGGCGGCAGTACTTC CASSHRDRGRQYF
TRBJ2-7 - - TRBV19 TGTGCCAGTAGTATAGCCGGGTTCAACGAGCAGTACTTC CASSIAGFNEQYF
TRBJ1-1 - TRBD1 TRBV7-2 TGTGCCAGCAGCCTAAGACAGGGGGCAAGAACTGAAGCTTTCTTT CASSLRQGARTEAFF
TRBJ2-7 - - TRBV4-3 TGCGCCAGCAGCTTACGACAGGCCTCCTACGAGCAGTACTTC CASSLRQASYEQYF
TRBJ1-5 - - TRBV18 TGTGCCAGCTCACCACAGGGAGAGGCCCAGCATTTT CASSPQGEAQHF
TRBJ1-1 few - TRBV5-1 TGCGCCAGCAGTTGGGCGATAAACACTGAAGCTTTCTTT CASSWAINTEAFF
TRBJ2-7 few TRBD2 TRBV5-1 TGCGCCAGCAGCTTGGGACTAGCGGGGGAGCAGTACTTC CASSLGLAGEQYF
TRBJ2-1 once TRBD2 TRBV6-1 TGTGCCAGCAGTGGTTCGGGACTAGCGGTTTTGCTCGAGCAGTTCTTC CASSGSGLAVLLEQFF
TRBJ2-1 once TRBD2 TRBV2 TGTGCCAGCATGCGGGGGAGCTCCTACAATGAGCAGTTCTTC CASMRGSSYNEQFF
TRBJ2-1 - TRBD2 TRBV7-3 TGTGCCAGCAGCCGGGGGACTAGGGAGGTCAATGAGCAGTTCTTC CASSRGTREVNEQFF
TRBJ2-3 - TRBD2 TRBV7-3 TGTGCCAGCAGCTCCGGACTAGCGGGGGAGCCAGGGTATTTT CASSSGLAGEPGYF